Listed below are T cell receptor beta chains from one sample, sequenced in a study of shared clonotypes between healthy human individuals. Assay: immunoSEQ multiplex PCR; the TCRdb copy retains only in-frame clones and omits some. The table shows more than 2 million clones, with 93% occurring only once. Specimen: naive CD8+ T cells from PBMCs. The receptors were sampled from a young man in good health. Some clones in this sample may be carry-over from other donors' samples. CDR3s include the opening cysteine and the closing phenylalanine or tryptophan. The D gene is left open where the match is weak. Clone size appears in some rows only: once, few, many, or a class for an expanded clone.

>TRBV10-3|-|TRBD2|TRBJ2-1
CAISLKLAGEDYEQFF
TGTGCCATCAGCCTCAAACTAGCGGGAGAAGACTATGAGCAGTTCTTC
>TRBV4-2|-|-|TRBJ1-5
CASSLGIRQPQHF
TGTGCCAGCAGCCTAGGTATCCGTCAGCCCCAGCATTTT
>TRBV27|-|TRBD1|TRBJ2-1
CASSKQTGGWYNEQFF
TGTGCCAGCAGCAAACAGACAGGGGGCTGGTACAATGAGCAGTTCTTC
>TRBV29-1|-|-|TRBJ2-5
CSAPLGDVETQYF
TGCAGCGCCCCTCTGGGGGACGTGGAGACCCAGTACTTC
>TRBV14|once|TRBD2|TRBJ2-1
CASSLGLWYNEQFF
TGTGCCAGCAGCCTGGGACTATGGTACAATGAGCAGTTCTTC
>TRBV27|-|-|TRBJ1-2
CASSPAGVNGYTF
TGTGCCAGCAGTCCCGCGGGGGTGAATGGCTACACCTTC
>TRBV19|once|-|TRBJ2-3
CASSPPLGTDTQYF
TGTGCCAGTAGTCCCCCTCTCGGCACAGATACGCAGTATTTT
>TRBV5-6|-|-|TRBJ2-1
CASSLGAGVNEQFF
TGTGCCAGCAGCTTGGGGGCAGGGGTCAATGAGCAGTTCTTC
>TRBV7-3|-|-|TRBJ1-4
CASSRVLGEKLFF
TGTGCCAGCAGCCGGGTTCTCGGTGAAAAACTGTTTTTT
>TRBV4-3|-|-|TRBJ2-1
CASSQDWGLNNEQFF
TGCGCCAGCAGCCAAGATTGGGGACTGAACAATGAGCAGTTCTTC
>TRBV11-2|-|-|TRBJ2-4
CASSLWIRDIQYF
TGTGCCAGCAGCTTATGGATACGGGACATTCAGTACTTC
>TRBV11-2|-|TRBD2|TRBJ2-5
CASSFPQTLAGALQETQYF
TGTGCCAGCAGCTTCCCACAGACACTAGCGGGAGCCCTCCAAGAGACCCAGTACTTC
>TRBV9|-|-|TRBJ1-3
CASSTRGASGNTIYF
TGTGCCAGCAGCACCCGCGGTGCCTCTGGAAACACCATATATTTT
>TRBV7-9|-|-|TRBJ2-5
CASSRPRTTPSETQYF
TGTGCCAGCAGCCGCCCGAGGACAACACCCTCGGAGACCCAGTACTTC
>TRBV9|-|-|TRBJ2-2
CASSGSRAGELFF
TGTGCCAGCAGCGGGAGCCGGGCCGGGGAGCTGTTTTTT
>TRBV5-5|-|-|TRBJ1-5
CASSSGRSNQPQHF
TGTGCCAGCTCGAGCGGCAGGAGCAATCAGCCCCAGCATTTT
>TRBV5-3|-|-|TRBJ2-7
CARPPVSKQYF
TGTGCCAGGCCCCCCGTTAGCAAGCAGTACTTC
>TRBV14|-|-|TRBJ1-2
CASSQFTPAYGYTF
TGTGCCAGCAGCCAATTTACTCCTGCCTATGGCTACACCTTC
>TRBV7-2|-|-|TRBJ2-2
CASSFVPSPRTGELFF
TGTGCCAGCAGCTTTGTCCCCTCCCCAAGGACCGGGGAGCTGTTTTTT
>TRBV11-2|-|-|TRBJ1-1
CASSYEGTEAFF
TGTGCCAGCAGCTACGAGGGGACTGAAGCTTTCTTT
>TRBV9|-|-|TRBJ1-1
CASSVVQVLNTEAFF
TGTGCCAGCAGCGTAGTTCAGGTCTTAAACACTGAAGCTTTCTTT
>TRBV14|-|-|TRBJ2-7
CASSQNGPPALYEQYF
TGTGCCAGCAGCCAAAATGGCCCTCCCGCCCTCTACGAGCAGTACTTC
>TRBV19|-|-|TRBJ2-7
CASSIGGTYEQYF
TGTGCCAGTAGTATTGGCGGAACCTACGAGCAGTACTTC
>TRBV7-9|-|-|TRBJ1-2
CASSSNGGLDGDYGYTF
TGTGCCAGCAGCTCGAACGGGGGGCTCGATGGGGACTATGGCTACACCTTC
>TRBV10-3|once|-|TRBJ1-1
CAISEYTAGNTEAFF
TGTGCCATCAGTGAGTACACAGCGGGAAACACTGAAGCTTTCTTT
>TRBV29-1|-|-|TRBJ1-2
CSVATVGQINYGYTF
TGCAGCGTTGCCACCGTAGGACAGATTAACTATGGCTACACCTTC
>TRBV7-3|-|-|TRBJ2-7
CASSWGAEPSYEQYF
TGTGCCAGCAGCTGGGGGGCGGAGCCGAGTTACGAGCAGTACTTC
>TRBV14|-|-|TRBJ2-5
CASSQVFRASEETQYF
TGTGCCAGCAGCCAAGTTTTCCGAGCGTCAGAAGAGACCCAGTACTTC
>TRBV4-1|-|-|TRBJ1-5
CASSQVAVVNQPQHF
TGCGCCAGCAGCCAAGTTGCTGTAGTCAATCAGCCCCAGCATTTT
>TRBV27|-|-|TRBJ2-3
CASSLLYMSTDTQYF
TGTGCCAGCAGTTTATTATACATGTCCACAGATACGCAGTATTTT
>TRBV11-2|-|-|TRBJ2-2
CASSFTGTGELFF
TGTGCCAGCAGCTTTACGGGGACCGGGGAGCTGTTTTTT
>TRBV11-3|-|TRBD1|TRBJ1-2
CASGTGGDGYTF
TGTGCCAGCGGGACAGGGGGCGATGGCTACACCTTC
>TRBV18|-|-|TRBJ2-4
CASSYPRDSLENIQYF
TGTGCCAGCTCCTATCCGAGGGATAGCCTCGAAAACATTCAGTACTTC
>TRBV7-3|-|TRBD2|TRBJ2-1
CASSLRLPSGRANTGGNEQFF
TGTGCCAGCAGCTTACGCCTTCCTAGCGGGAGGGCCAATACGGGTGGTAATGAGCAGTTCTTC
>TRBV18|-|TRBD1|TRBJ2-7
CASSHVGTGPDEQYF
TGTGCCAGCTCCCACGTAGGGACAGGTCCCGACGAGCAGTACTTC
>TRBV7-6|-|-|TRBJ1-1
CASSLGLSTEAFF
TGTGCCAGCAGCTTGGGGTTGAGCACTGAAGCTTTCTTT
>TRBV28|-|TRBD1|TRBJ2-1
CASSLPGQTYNEQFF
TGTGCCAGCAGTCTTCCGGGACAGACCTACAATGAGCAGTTCTTC
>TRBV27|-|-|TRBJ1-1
CASSPRAMNTEAFF
TGTGCCAGCAGTCCCCGGGCTATGAACACTGAAGCTTTCTTT
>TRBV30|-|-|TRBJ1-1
CAWSVTSNEMNTEAFF
TGTGCCTGGAGTGTAACTAGCAATGAAATGAACACTGAAGCTTTCTTT
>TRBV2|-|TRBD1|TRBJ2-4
CASLRGTGKNIQYF
TGTGCCAGCCTACGCGGGACAGGTAAAAACATTCAGTACTTC
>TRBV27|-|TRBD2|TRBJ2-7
CASGPYGTTLYEQYF
TGTGCCAGCGGCCCTTACGGGACTACTCTCTACGAGCAGTACTTC
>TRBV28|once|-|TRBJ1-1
CASSFSLGRTEAFF
TGTGCCAGCAGTTTCTCCCTGGGGAGAACTGAAGCTTTCTTT
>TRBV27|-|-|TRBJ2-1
CASRSALLSYNEQFF
TGTGCCAGCAGAAGCGCCCTCCTCTCCTACAATGAGCAGTTCTTC
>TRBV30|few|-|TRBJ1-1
CASLRGEAFF
TGTGCTTCTCTCAGGGGTGAGGCTTTCTTT
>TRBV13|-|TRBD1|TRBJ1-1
CASSARDRLKGTEAFF
TGTGCCAGCAGCGCCCGGGACAGGTTAAAAGGGACTGAAGCTTTCTTT
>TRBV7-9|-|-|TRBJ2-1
CASSSRHPNSYNEQFF
TGTGCCAGCAGCTCCCGGCACCCAAACTCCTACAATGAGCAGTTCTTC
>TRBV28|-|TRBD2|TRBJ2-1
CASTWGGNEQFF
TGTGCCAGCACCTGGGGGGGCAATGAGCAGTTCTTC
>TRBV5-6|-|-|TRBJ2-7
CASSFGSPVNEQYF
TGTGCCAGCAGCTTCGGCTCTCCAGTTAACGAGCAGTACTTC